A single sample gave rise to the 29 T cell receptor beta chains below, sequenced in a study of regulatory T cells in long-lasting Graves disease. Time point specified: newly diagnosed GD, antithyroid drugs for less than 3 months. Scientists built the TCR library using RNA that was extracted from PBMCs. Through Arm-PCR of CDR3 regions and iRepertoire HTBI primers, TCR beta libraries were built. TCRdb re-called the multiplex PCR reads through MiXCR, storing one row per CDR3 protein. The sample has hundreds of thousands of distinct CDR3 sequences, roughly 15% seen once. These data were likewise used in another study, on T cells in Graves' hyperthyroidism and ophthalmopathy.

The sequences come from peripheral blood mononuclear cells (PBMCs), collected at new diagnosis, from a patient treated with antithyroid drugs. These receptors were obtained from a woman aged 25 to 39 with Graves disease.

This clonotype occurred a few times. The CDR3 loop is CSARVTGLDEKLFF. In DNA form, the CDR3 reads TGCAGTGCTAGAGTTACAGGCTTGGATGAAAAACTGTTTTTT. The chain couples TRBV20-1 to TRBJ1-4; weak D call: TRBD1 (5 bases). The CDR3 runs 14 residues. Germline values: CDR1 DFQATT, CDR2 SNEGSKA (reference sequence). V was pared by 1 base and J by 6 bases, with 12 bases between.

This clonotype was counted ten times or more. The rearrangement joins TRBV6-9 to TRBJ2-5, with 7 bases that match TRBD1. The J segment lost 4 bases and the V segment lost 3 bases, leaving 14 bases of the junction unmatched. The germline V gene has CDR1 MNHGY and CDR2 SVAAGI. CDR3 length: 17 amino acids. The CDR3 protein is CASSYSFGTEAGETQYF. Written as DNA, the CDR3 is TGTGCCAGCAGTTACTCTTTCGGGACAGAGGCGGGAGAGACCCAGTACTTC.

This clonotype occurred many times. The V gene is TRBV27, the J gene TRBJ1-4, with D hard to call. The CDR3 contains 15 residues. Germline CDR1 is MNHEY and CDR2 is SMNVEV (reference sequence). Deletions cut 5 bases from V and 4 bases from J, with 14 bases between. CDR3 DNA sequence: TGTGCCAGCAGTACCTCAAGGTTTGGTAATGAAAAACTGTTTTTT. This encodes CASSTSRFGNEKLFF.

This clonotype was seen repeatedly, ten times or more. The CDR3 DNA follows: TGTGCCAGCAGCCAGGGACAGGGACGCACAGATACGCAGTATTTT. This codes for CASSQGQGRTDTQYF. The chain couples TRBV11-3 to TRBJ2-3, with 9 bases identical to TRBD1. V lost 5 bases and J lost 1; bases outside the gene matches: 4. This CDR3 is 15 amino acids long. Germline CDR1 is SGHNT and CDR2 is YENEEA.

This clonotype was recorded at least ten times. The chain has TRBV7-8 and TRBJ1-2; 8 bases are shared with TRBD1. From germline, CDR1 is SGHVS and CDR2 FQNEAQ. CDR3 length: 13 residues. With V trimmed by 4 bases and J by 8 bases, 6 bases remained unmatched. The CDR3 bases are TGTGCCAGCAGCTCAGGACAGGGCTCGGGCTACACCTTC. It translates to CASSSGQGSGYTF.

This clonotype was counted between two and nine times. V usage is TRBV9 and J usage is TRBJ2-1; 8 bases fit TRBD1. V lost 0 bases and J lost 6; bases outside the gene matches: 5. CDR1 is SGDLS, CDR2 YYNGEE, per germline. CDR3 length: 15 residues. The CDR3 nucleotides read TGTGCCAGCAGCGTAGAAGGGACAGGTCTCAATGAGCAGTTCTTC. It is translated as CASSVEGTGLNEQFF.

This clonotype was seen a few times. The chain links TRBV19 to TRBJ1-5, with TRBD1 identical over 7 bases. CDR1 is LNHDA, CDR2 SQIVND, per germline (reference sequence). The CDR3 has 15 amino acids. Trimming cost V 7 bases and J 0 bases; bases outside gene matches: 6. This chain's CDR3 is CASTDQGVSNQPQHF. As DNA, the CDR3 is TGTGCCAGTACCGACCAGGGGGTTAGCAATCAGCCCCAGCATTTT.

This clonotype was picked up a small number of times. The chain recombines TRBV15 with TRBJ1-6; TRBD1 aligns across 9 bases. Germline V gene lookup returns CDR1 LNHNV and CDR2 YYDKDF (reference sequence). The J segment lost 8 bases and the V segment lost 5 bases, leaving 10 bases of the junction unmatched. CDR3 length: 16 residues. The CDR3 DNA reads as TGTGCCACCAGCCTTGGGCCGGGACAGGGTGATTCACCCCTCCACTTT. Its translation is CATSLGPGQGDSPLHF.

This sequence joins TRBV15 and TRBJ1-6, with TRBD1 as a possible D gene (5 bases). V lost 5 bases and J lost 4, with 15 bases in between. The CDR3 covers 16 residues. Germline V gene data show CDR1 as LNHNV and CDR2 as YYDKDF (reference sequence). This CDR3 is CATSHGAGLYNSPLHF. The CDR3 region has the DNA TGTGCCACCAGCCATGGGGCAGGGCTATATAATTCACCCCTCCACTTT.

This clonotype was observed many times. The chain recombines TRBV20-1 with TRBJ2-7; no firm D call. Trimming removed 6 bases at V and 3 bases at J, with 21 bases between. Germline lookup yields CDR1 DFQATT and CDR2 SNEGSKA (reference sequence). This CDR3 spans 15 amino acids. CDR3 sequence: CSAPLTLGVNYEQYF. The CDR3 DNA is TGCAGTGCCCCCCTGACTTTAGGAGTCAACTACGAGCAGTACTTC.

This clonotype was seen ten or more times. V and J are TRBV12-3 or TRBV12-4 and TRBJ1-5; D is unclear. V was shortened by 1 base and J by 9 bases, with 7 bases between the two germline ends. The CDR3 totals 12 residues. The chain's CDR3 is CASSLEGWPQHF. The CDR3 DNA reads as TGTGCCAGCAGTTTAGAGGGTTGGCCCCAGCATTTT.

The chain is built from TRBV27 and TRBJ2-1; possibly TRBD2 for D (6 bases). The CDR3 consists of 16 residues. Trimming cost V 2 bases and J 7 bases, with 18 bases left between them. Looked up from germline, CDR1 is MNHEY and CDR2 is SMNVEV (reference sequence). Written as DNA, the CDR3 is TGTGCCAGCAGTTTACGGTCGGGGAGGCGAGGGAATGAGCAGTTCTTC. Protein product: CASSLRSGRRGNEQFF.

This clonotype was counted between two and nine times. The gene calls are TRBV12-3 or TRBV12-4 and TRBJ1-1; D remains ambiguous. The ends were cut back, 5 bases at V and 4 bases at J, with 17 bases in the middle. The CDR3 is 15 residues long. CDR3 in amino acids: CASSPRAGVGTEAFF. The CDR3 nucleotides read TGTGCCAGCAGTCCACGGGCGGGTGTAGGCACTGAAGCTTTCTTT.

This chain uses TRBV20-1 with TRBJ2-3, with a weak D call TRBD1 (6 bases). The tail of the sequence fits TRBJ2-5 better, so the J call may be wrong. There are 13 residues in the CDR3. Germline V gene lookup returns CDR1 DFQATT and CDR2 SNEGSKA (reference sequence). CDR3 sequence: CSARDPGVETQYF. The DNA for the CDR3 is TGCAGTGCTAGAGATCCAGGGGTAGAGACCCAGTACTTC.

J is TRBJ2-3 and V is TRBV13; D is unclear. The V end was cut by 5 bases, the J end by 0 bases, with 15 bases between. The CDR3 consists of 16 residues. Germline V CDR1 and CDR2: PRHDT, FYEKMQ (reference sequence). The CDR3 nucleotides are TGTGCCAGCAGCGTAGAAAACGGGCAGAGCACAGATACGCAGTATTTT. This codes for CASSVENGQSTDTQYF.

In this sample, this clonotype turned up a few times. The chain uses TRBV30 and TRBJ2-4; no firm D call. V lost 2 bases to trimming and J lost 0 bases, with 5 bases between them. CDR1 and CDR2 (germline): GTSNPN, SVGIG (reference sequence). This CDR3 has 13 residues. The CDR3 DNA follows: TGTGCCTGGAGTTCGGGAGCCAAAAACATTCAGTACTTC. This gives the protein CAWSSGAKNIQYF. The entire variable domain, with the rest obtained from reference TRBV30 and TRBJ2-4, is as follows: SQTIHQWPATLVQPVGSPLSLECTVEGTSNPNLYWYRQAAGRGLQLLFYSVGIGQISSEVPQNLSASRPQDRQFILSSKKLLLSDSGFYLCAWSSGAKNIQYFGAGTRLSVL.

The chain joins TRBV27 to TRBJ1-5; 7 nucleotides line up with TRBD1. This CDR3 comprises 18 residues. Germline values: CDR1 MNHEY, CDR2 SMNVEV (reference sequence). V gave up 0 bases and J gave up 0 bases; unmatched junction bases: 8. The CDR3 reads CASSLSFAGGDSNQPQHF. The CDR3 DNA is TGTGCCAGCAGTTTATCGTTCGCAGGGGGGGATAGCAATCAGCCCCAGCATTTT.

There are many counts of this clonotype. V is TRBV13 and J is TRBJ1-1; D ambiguous. Trimming left V 4 bases short and J 2 bases short, with 8 bases between. CDR1 and CDR2 (germline): PRHDT, FYEKMQ (reference sequence). The CDR3 loop spans 13 amino acids. For the CDR3, the DNA is TGTGCCAGCAGCTCCACTCTAAACACTGAAGCTTTCTTT. Its translation is CASSSTLNTEAFF.

This clonotype was seen a handful of times. This sequence joins TRBV4-1 and TRBJ2-1; 10 nucleotides match TRBD1. The trim removed 2 bases at V and 5 bases at J, leaving 9 bases unmatched. The CDR3 has 17 amino acids. Germline V lookup: CDR1 MGHRA, CDR2 YSYEKL. The DNA for the CDR3 is TGCGCCAGCAGCCAAACCCGGGACAGGGGAAAGAACAATGAGCAGTTCTTC. Translation gives CASSQTRDRGKNNEQFF.

The V gene is TRBV12-3 or TRBV12-4, the J gene TRBJ1-1, with D unclear. Trimming pared 6 bases from V and 0 bases from J, leaving 11 bases between. The CDR3 sequence is 14 residues long. CDR3 in amino acids: CASSERRMNTEAFF. The DNA for the CDR3 is TGTGCCAGCAGCGAAAGGCGGATGAACACTGAAGCTTTCTTT.

This clonotype was detected only a few times. This sequence joins TRBV29-1 and TRBJ1-6; a weak D match, TRBD1 (6 bases). CDR1 SQVTM and CDR2 ANQGSEA come from the germline V gene. The length of the CDR3 is 12 residues. V was pared by 4 bases and J by 12 bases, with 13 bases between. The CDR3 coding sequence is TGCAGCGTTGGGGGGGTAGGGGGACCCCTCCACTTT. This gives the protein CSVGGVGGPLHF.

This clonotype was seen ten or more times. The chain has TRBV7-2 and TRBJ1-2, with a weak D call TRBD1 (5 bases). Germline-derived CDR1 and CDR2 are SGHTA and FQGNSA. CDR3 length equals 14 residues. The V end was cut by 2 bases, the J end by 7 bases, with 14 bases between. CDR3 sequence: CASSLSGWGFGYTF. Written as DNA, the CDR3 is TGTGCCAGCAGCTTATCAGGATGGGGGTTTGGCTACACCTTC.

This rearrangement joins TRBV28 to TRBJ1-2, with D tentatively TRBD1 (6 bases). CDR3 length: 14 amino acids. Germline-derived CDR1 and CDR2 are MDHEN and SYDVKM. Trimming left V 5 bases short and J 8 bases short, with 18 bases between. DNA of the CDR3: TGTGCCAGCAGTCCTCTCGGGGGCGCAAAAGGCTACACCTTC. This gives the protein CASSPLGGAKGYTF.

The rearrangement uses TRBV20-1 and TRBJ1-2; D may be TRBD1 (5 bases). V lost 4 bases and J 1 base, leaving 13 bases between the germline ends. Germline V CDR1 and CDR2: DFQATT, SNEGSKA (reference sequence). The CDR3 sequence is 14 residues long. The CDR3 here is CSANRKGYNYGYTF. In nucleotides, the CDR3 is TGCAGTGCTAACCGGAAGGGGTATAACTATGGCTACACCTTC.

This clonotype has at least ten counts. V and J are TRBV28 and TRBJ1-4; tentative D call: TRBD1 (5 bases). V lost 6 bases and J 0 bases, leaving 14 bases between the germline ends. The CDR3 extends over 16 amino acids. Germline CDR1 and CDR2: MDHEN and SYDVKM. The CDR3 bases are TGTGCCAGCAGAGCTGGGGGGGGAGCAACTAATGAAAAACTGTTTTTT. Translated, it gives CASRAGGGATNEKLFF.

This clonotype has more than one count but fewer than ten. This rearrangement joins TRBV3-1 to TRBJ2-7; D possibly corresponds to TRBD1 (6 bases). V was shortened by 4 bases and J by 6 bases, with 13 bases between the two germline ends. The CDR3 is made up of 13 amino acids. CDR1 LGHDT and CDR2 YNNKEL come from the germline V gene (reference sequence). CDR3 bases: TGTGCCAGCAGCCGACAGGAAGGGTCCGAGCAGTACTTC. Translation gives CASSRQEGSEQYF.

In this sample, this clonotype turned up a few times. The chain uses TRBV2 and TRBJ1-4; possible D gene TRBD1, 6 bases. The germline V and J ends were trimmed by 8 bases and 8 bases, with 15 bases remaining between them. Germline CDR1 reads SNHLY; CDR2 reads FYNNEI. There are 13 residues in the CDR3. The CDR3 DNA reads TGTGCCAGCCTAGGGGGGGGACTCGAAAAACTGTTTTTT. It specifies CASLGGGLEKLFF.

In regard to this clonotype: A junction end diverges from the germline sequence, so it may reflect a read error. The rearrangement links TRBV18 to TRBJ2-7; TRBD1 aligns across 9 bases. This CDR3 is 14 amino acids long. Germline V CDR1 and CDR2: KGHSH, LQKENI. The CDR3 here is CANSPTGTGNEQYF. CDR3 DNA sequence: TGTGCCAACTCACCTACCGGGACAGGGAACGAGCAGTACTTC.

The chain is built from TRBV20-1 and TRBJ1-5, with D unclear. There are 14 residues in the CDR3. Germline assignment: CDR1 DFQATT and CDR2 SNEGSKA (reference sequence). V was shortened by 3 bases and J by 7 bases, with 16 bases between the two germline ends. In nucleotides, the CDR3 is TGCAGTGCTAGTTCTTCTTTTGTAGGCCAGCCCCAGCATTTT. It translates to CSASSSFVGQPQHF.